Listed below are T cell receptor beta chains from one sample, sequenced in a study of blood T cell repertoires in COVID-19. Method: immunoSEQ multiplex PCR; TCRdb's copy keeps in-frame clones and lacks some. The table lists nearly 55,000 clones, about 86% of them singletons. Sequenced: peripheral blood. Receptors originate from a man in his sixties or seventies with active COVID-19. CDR3s include the opening cysteine and the closing phenylalanine or tryptophan. Fields, in order: J gene, CDR3 length, V gene, D gene, clone size, CDR3 DNA, CDR3 protein. A D gene is named only where the DNA matches it firmly. Only some rows state a clone size, as once, few, many or a class for expanded clones.

TRBJ2-1 20 TRBV4-1 TRBD2 . TGCGCCAGCAGCCAAGACCGACTAGCGGGGGTAGGTTTTACCGACAATGAGCAGTTCTTC CASSQDRLAGVGFTDNEQFF
TRBJ1-5 17 TRBV4-2 . . TGTGCCAGCAGCCAAGCTGAACAGGGTGCGAGCAATCAGCCCCAGCATTTT CASSQAEQGASNQPQHF
TRBJ1-1 16 TRBV7-9 TRBD1 once TGTGCCAGCAGCAATCGAGGGGGCAAGGGGAACACTGAAGCTTTCTTT CASSNRGGKGNTEAFF
TRBJ2-5 18 TRBV3-1/TRBV3-2 TRBD2 . TGTGCCAGCAGCCAAGATGGGGGTAGCGGGGGCCCACGAGAGACCCAGTACTTC CASSQDGGSGGPRETQYF
TRBJ2-2 14 TRBV9 . once TGTGCCAGCAGCGTACAACAGGGACCCGGGGAGCTGTTTTTT CASSVQQGPGELFF
TRBJ1-2 15 TRBV25-1 . . TGTGCCAGCAGTTCACGACAGCCAGCAGGATATGGCTACACCTTC CASSSRQPAGYGYTF
TRBJ1-2 15 TRBV14 . . TGTGCCAGCAGCCAAGATCGCAGGGTCCGTCGTGGCTACACCTTC CASSQDRRVRRGYTF
TRBJ2-7 17 TRBV5-1 . . TGCGCCAGCAGCTCGCAGGGCGGAGCCCCAAGCTCCTACGAGCAGTACTTC CASSSQGGAPSSYEQYF
TRBJ2-3 16 TRBV6-6 . once TGTGCCAGCAGCTTTAGACTAACCTCTAGCACAGATACGCAGTATTTT CASSFRLTSSTDTQYF
TRBJ1-1 14 TRBV6-6 . . TGTGCCAGCAGTACTTTACTAGGGGGCACTGAAGCTTTCTTT CASSTLLGGTEAFF
TRBJ2-3 20 TRBV5-4 TRBD1 . TGTGCCAGCAGCACCGGGACAGGGGGTGGTAGCGGGGCTAGCACAGATACGCAGTATTTT CASSTGTGGGSGASTDTQYF
TRBJ1-1 14 TRBV5-1 . . TGCGCCAGCAGCTCTAAACTCGGGGACACTGAAGCTTTCTTT CASSSKLGDTEAFF
TRBJ1-1 14 TRBV19 . once TGTGCCAGTACCCCGCGGGGGATGAACACTGAAGCTTTCTTT CASTPRGMNTEAFF
TRBJ1-5 13 TRBV2 . . TGTGCCAGCCGCCGGGACACAAATCAGCCCCAGCATTTT CASRRDTNQPQHF
TRBJ2-1 16 TRBV4-3 . . TGCGCCAGCAGCCAATCCGCCCTGAGCTCCTACAATGAGCAGTTCTTC CASSQSALSSYNEQFF
TRBJ2-3 11 TRBV29-1 . once TGCAGCGTGGGTACAGCAGATACGCAGTATTTT CSVGTADTQYF
TRBJ1-2 11 TRBV7-9 . . TGTGCCAGCAGCCCAGGCAGCGGCTACACCTTC CASSPGSGYTF
TRBJ1-1 13 TRBV6-6 . . TGTGCCAGCAGCGCGGTGGGTTTTGGTGAAGCTTTCTTT CASSAVGFGEAFF
TRBJ2-1 17 TRBV9 TRBD2 . TGTGCCAGCAGCGTAGGACTAGCGGGGGGAACCTACAATGAGCAGTTCTTC CASSVGLAGGTYNEQFF
TRBJ1-5 14 TRBV6-5 TRBD1 . TGTGCCAGCAGTTATTCCAGGGGGTTTCAGCCCCAGCATTTT CASSYSRGFQPQHF
TRBJ2-3 16 TRBV7-9 . . TGTGCCAGCATCACCCGGTCCCCCCGAGGCACAGATACGCAGTATTTT CASITRSPRGTDTQYF
TRBJ2-7 15 TRBV15 . once TGTGCCACCAGCGTTGCCGGGACGGGACACTACGAGCAGTACTTC CATSVAGTGHYEQYF
TRBJ1-1 13 TRBV3-1/TRBV3-2 . once TGTGCCAGCAGCACACCAGGTTACCGGGGGGCTTTCTTT CASSTPGYRGAFF
TRBJ1-6 13 TRBV6-5 . . TGTGCCAGCAGCCAACAAGTTAATTCACCCCTCCACTTT CASSQQVNSPLHF
TRBJ2-7 15 TRBV6-5 . . TGTGCCAGCAGTTACTCGGGGCGGTGGGGATACGAGCAGTACTTC CASSYSGRWGYEQYF
TRBJ1-1 14 TRBV4-3 . . TGCGCCAGCAGCCAAGGAGGGCCTCAAGCTGGGACTTTCTTT CASSQGGPQAGTFF
TRBJ1-2 14 TRBV14 TRBD1 . TGTGCCAGCAGCCCGATTAGGGACAGCTATGGCTACACCTTC CASSPIRDSYGYTF
TRBJ2-7 15 TRBV4-1 TRBD1 . TGCGCCAGCAGCCAAGTTATAGGGGGCAAGTACGAGCAGTACTTC CASSQVIGGKYEQYF
TRBJ1-1 14 TRBV15 . . TGTGCCACCAGCAGAGGAAGGGGGGGCACTGAAGCTTTCTTT CATSRGRGGTEAFF
TRBJ1-2 17 TRBV27 TRBD1 once TGTGCCAGCAGCCTCCTACAGGGGTCCCCCCGTAACTATGGCTACACCTTC CASSLLQGSPRNYGYTF
TRBJ2-3 19 TRBV3-1/TRBV3-2 TRBD2 . TGTGCCAGCAGCCAACGTCCCGGGACTAGCGGGGGGGCTGCAGATACGCAGTATTTT CASSQRPGTSGGAADTQYF
TRBJ2-5 13 TRBV5-6 TRBD1 few TGTGCCAGCAGCCCACAGGGGGGAGAGACCCAGTACTTC CASSPQGGETQYF
TRBJ2-2 12 TRBV12-3/TRBV12-4 . . TGTGCCAGCAGTTTGGAGACCGGGGAGCTGTTTTTT CASSLETGELFF
TRBJ2-7 14 TRBV6-2/TRBV6-3 TRBD1 few TGTGCCAGCAGTTACCGGGACAGCTCCTACGAGCAGTACTTC CASSYRDSSYEQYF
TRBJ2-4 18 TRBV27 TRBD1 . TGTGCCAGCAGTTTACAGTTCATCCCCGCCGACAGGGGAAACATTCAGTACTTC CASSLQFIPADRGNIQYF
TRBJ2-3 17 TRBV5-6 TRBD2 . TGTGCCAGCAGCTTACGGACTAGCGGAGCGAGGACAGATACGCAGTATTTT CASSLRTSGARTDTQYF
TRBJ2-5 14 TRBV7-2 TRBD1 . TGTGCCAGCAGCCACGGACAGGACTCGGAGACCCAGTACTTC CASSHGQDSETQYF
TRBJ1-4 15 TRBV19 . . TGTGCCAGTAGTATAAGACTTTCAACTAATGAAAAACTGTTTTTT CASSIRLSTNEKLFF
TRBJ1-4 14 TRBV5-1 . . TGCGCCAGCAGCTTGGGGCAGTTTAATGAAAAACTGTTTTTT CASSLGQFNEKLFF
TRBJ1-2 17 TRBV14 . . TGTGCCAGCAGCCCCGGGCAGGGCGGCAAAGCTAACTATGGCTACACCTTC CASSPGQGGKANYGYTF
TRBJ1-2 15 TRBV3-1/TRBV3-2 TRBD1 . TGTGCCAGCAGCCATGGGACAGGGATGGACTATGGCTACACCTTC CASSHGTGMDYGYTF
TRBJ1-2 15 TRBV15 TRBD1 once TGTGCCACCAGCCCAACCGCGGACAGGGATTATGGCTACACCTTC CATSPTADRDYGYTF
TRBJ2-7 14 TRBV5-1 TRBD1 once TGCGCCAGCAGCGTCCCGGACAGGGCCCCCGAGCAGTACTTC CASSVPDRAPEQYF
TRBJ2-2 15 TRBV3-1/TRBV3-2 . once TGTGCCAGCAGCCGCCTTCGACAGGCCACCGGGGAGCTGTTTTTT CASSRLRQATGELFF
TRBJ2-7 18 TRBV4-1 TRBD2 . TGCGCCAGCAGCCAAGTGGCGCTAACTAGCGGGGGGGCCGACGAGCAGTACTTC CASSQVALTSGGADEQYF
TRBJ1-1 16 TRBV6-6 . . TGTGCCAGCAGTTACCGAGGGCCGGCGGACGCTGCTGAAGCTTTCTTT CASSYRGPADAAEAFF
TRBJ1-6 13 TRBV6-5 TRBD1 . TGTGCCAACAGCCGGGACAGACCGTCACCCCTCCACTTT CANSRDRPSPLHF
TRBJ2-7 15 TRBV12-5 . . TGTGCTAGTGCCTGGGCTCTTTCTCCCCTCCGGGAGCAGTACTTC CASAWALSPLREQYF
TRBJ1-1 12 TRBV27 TRBD1 . TGTGCCAGCAGGGGGACAGCCACTGAAGCTTTCTTT CASRGTATEAFF
TRBJ2-7 15 TRBV6-2/TRBV6-3 TRBD1 . TGTGCCAGCAGTTCCCGGACAGGTCCGCCCTACGAGCAGTACTTC CASSSRTGPPYEQYF
TRBJ2-5 16 TRBV14 TRBD2 . TGTGCCAGCAGCCAAGCCCTAGCGGGCCGGCAAGAGACCCAGTACTTC CASSQALAGRQETQYF
TRBJ1-3 14 TRBV12-5 . . TGTGCTAGTGGTTTAGGGGTATCTGGAAACACCATATATTTT CASGLGVSGNTIYF
TRBJ2-1 15 TRBV10-3 . once TGTGCCATCAAGGGCAGGGAACGGTCCTACAATGAGCAGTTCTTC CAIKGRERSYNEQFF
TRBJ2-7 16 TRBV6-6 TRBD1 . TGTGCCAGCGACGCTACGGGGGGACAGGGGTCCTACGAGCAGTACTTC CASDATGGQGSYEQYF
TRBJ2-2 17 TRBV7-9 TRBD2 once TGTGCCAGCAGATCCGGGACTAGCGGGGGGGCCACCGGGGAGCTGTTTTTT CASRSGTSGGATGELFF
TRBJ2-1 17 TRBV29-1 TRBD1 . TGCAGCGTTGGAAAGGGGGACAGGGGAGGCAACTACAATGAGCAGTTCTTC CSVGKGDRGGNYNEQFF
TRBJ1-2 13 TRBV6-4 . . TGTGCCAGCAGTGGGACCGCTACCGGAGGGTACACCTTC CASSGTATGGYTF
TRBJ2-2 15 TRBV5-8 TRBD2 . TGTGCCAGCAGCCCCGGGACTAGTCACACCGGGGAGCTGTTTTTT CASSPGTSHTGELFF
TRBJ2-3 15 TRBV7-3 TRBD2 . TGTGCCAGCAGCTTAATAGCGGGGGACACAGATACGCAGTATTTT CASSLIAGDTDTQYF
TRBJ2-7 14 TRBV6-2/TRBV6-3 . few TGTGCCAGCAGTTACTCGAGTATGGGCGCCGAGCAGTACTTC CASSYSSMGAEQYF